This T cell receptor beta chain came from a study of T cell responses to AZD1222 COVID-19 vaccine. Study-wide background: Second doses were pooled across both intervals (about 4 or about 12 weeks).

Clones were read by immunoSEQ multiplex PCR, and TCRdb kept only the in-frame ones, dropping some. In the table there are 100,000 to 150,000 clones, about 85% of which are singletons. V was clipped by 3 bases and J by 4 bases, with 10 bases between them. The length of the CDR3 is 14 residues. The germline V gene encodes CDR1 LGHDT and CDR2 YNNKEL (reference sequence). The sample in question was peripheral blood, obtained on day 0 of AZD1222 vaccination. This rearrangement joins TRBV3-1 (or the pseudogene TRBV3-2) to TRBJ1-5, with D possibly TRBD1 on 5 matching bases. The receptor was derived from an adult in good health. The CDR3 protein is CASSQRQINQPQHF. The DNA for the CDR3 is TGTGCCAGCAGCCAGCGACAGATAAATCAGCCCCAGCATTTT.